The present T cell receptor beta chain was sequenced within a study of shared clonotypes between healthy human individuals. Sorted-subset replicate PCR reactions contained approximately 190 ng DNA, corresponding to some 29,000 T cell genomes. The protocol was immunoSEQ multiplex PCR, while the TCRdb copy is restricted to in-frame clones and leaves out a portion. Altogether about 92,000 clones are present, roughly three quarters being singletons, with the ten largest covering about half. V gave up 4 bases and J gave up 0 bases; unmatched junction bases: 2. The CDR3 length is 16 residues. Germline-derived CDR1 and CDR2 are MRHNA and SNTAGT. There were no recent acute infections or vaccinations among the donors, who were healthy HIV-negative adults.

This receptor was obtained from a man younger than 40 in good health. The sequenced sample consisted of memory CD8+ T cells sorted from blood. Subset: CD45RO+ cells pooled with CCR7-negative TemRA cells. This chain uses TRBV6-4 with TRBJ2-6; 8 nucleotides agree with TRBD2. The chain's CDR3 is CASSGLAGSGANVLTF. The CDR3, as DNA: TGTGCCAGCAGTGGGCTAGCGGGCTCTGGGGCCAACGTCCTGACTTTC.